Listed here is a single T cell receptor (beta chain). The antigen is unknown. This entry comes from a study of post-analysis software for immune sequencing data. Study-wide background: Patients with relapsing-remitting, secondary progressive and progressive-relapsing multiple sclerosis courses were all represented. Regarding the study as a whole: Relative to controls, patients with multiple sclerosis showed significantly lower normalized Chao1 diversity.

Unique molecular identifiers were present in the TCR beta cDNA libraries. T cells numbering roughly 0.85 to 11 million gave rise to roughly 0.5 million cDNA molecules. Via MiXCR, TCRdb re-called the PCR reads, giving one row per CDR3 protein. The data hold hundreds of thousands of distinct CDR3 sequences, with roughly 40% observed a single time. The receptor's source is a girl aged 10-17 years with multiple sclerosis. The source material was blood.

In nucleotides, the CDR3 is TGTGCCAGCAGCCAAGCGGGGGCCGCCGCGCTGTTCTTC. It codes for CASSQAGAAALFF. The chain combines TRBV7-9 with TRBJ2-1; 8 bases align to TRBD2. The CDR3 length is 13 residues. The V gene end was trimmed by 5 bases and the J gene end by 15 bases; junction bases not matched to a gene: 12. CDR1 is SEHNR, CDR2 FQNEAQ, per germline (reference sequence).